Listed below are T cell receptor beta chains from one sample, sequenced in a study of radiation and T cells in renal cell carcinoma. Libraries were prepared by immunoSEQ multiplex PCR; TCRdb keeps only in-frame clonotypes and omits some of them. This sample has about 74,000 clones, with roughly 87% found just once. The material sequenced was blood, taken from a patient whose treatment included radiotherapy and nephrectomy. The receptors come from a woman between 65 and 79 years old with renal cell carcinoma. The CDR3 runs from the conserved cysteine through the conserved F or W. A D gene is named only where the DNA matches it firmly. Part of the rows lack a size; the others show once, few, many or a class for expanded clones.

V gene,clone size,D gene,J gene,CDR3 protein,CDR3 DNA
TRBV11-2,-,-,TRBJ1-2,CASSSGGYYGYTF,TGTGCCAGCAGCTCGGGGGGGTACTATGGCTACACCTTC
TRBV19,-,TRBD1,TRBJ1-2,CASSSRDRYGYTF,TGTGCCAGTAGTTCCCGGGACAGGTATGGCTACACCTTC
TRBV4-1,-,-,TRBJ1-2,CASSQDGQGPYYGYTF,TGCGCCAGCAGCCAAGATGGCCAGGGACCCTACTATGGCTACACCTTC
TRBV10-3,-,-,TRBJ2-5,CAITRGVGETQYF,TGTGCCATCACGCGAGGGGTGGGAGAGACCCAGTACTTC
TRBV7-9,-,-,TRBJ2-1,CASSGTRGAGEQFF,TGTGCCAGCAGCGGAACCAGGGGGGCCGGTGAGCAGTTCTTC
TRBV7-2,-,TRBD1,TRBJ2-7,CASSPRQGSYEQYF,TGTGCCAGCAGCCCCCGACAGGGCTCCTACGAGCAGTACTTC
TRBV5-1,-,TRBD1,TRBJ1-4,CASSSSGGANEKLFF,TGCGCCAGCAGCTCCTCAGGGGGCGCGAATGAAAAACTGTTTTTT
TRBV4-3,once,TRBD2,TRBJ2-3,CASSRTTSGGAGDTQYF,TGCGCCAGCAGCCGGACCACTAGCGGGGGGGCCGGAGATACGCAGTATTTT
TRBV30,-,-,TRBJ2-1,CAWSVGQGGYNEQFF,TGTGCCTGGAGTGTAGGGCAGGGGGGCTACAATGAGCAGTTCTTC
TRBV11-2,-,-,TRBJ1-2,CASSLDPAGGYTF,TGTGCCAGCAGCTTAGATCCCGCGGGGGGCTACACCTTC
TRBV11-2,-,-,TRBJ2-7,CASSFGPYLPRSSYEQYF,TGTGCCAGCAGCTTCGGACCTTATCTGCCCCGGAGCTCCTACGAGCAGTACTTC
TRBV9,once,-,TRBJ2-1,CASSVEFQGQGISDEQFF,TGTGCCAGCAGCGTAGAGTTTCAGGGGCAGGGCATTTCCGATGAGCAGTTCTTC
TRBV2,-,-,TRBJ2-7,CATGTSYEQYF,TGTGCCACCGGGACCTCCTACGAGCAGTACTTC
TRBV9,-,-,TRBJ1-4,CASSVEGLPNEKLFF,TGTGCCAGCAGCGTAGAGGGGCTGCCTAATGAAAAACTGTTTTTT
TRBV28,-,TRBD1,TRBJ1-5,CASSLGTGGAQPQHF,TGTGCCAGCAGTTTAGGGACAGGGGGAGCGCAGCCCCAGCATTTT
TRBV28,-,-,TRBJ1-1,CASSQPATGSTEAFF,TGTGCCAGCAGCCAACCCGCCACAGGGAGCACTGAAGCTTTCTTT
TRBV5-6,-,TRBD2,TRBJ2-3,CASSSLASGGTTDTQYF,TGTGCCAGCAGCTCCCTTGCTAGCGGGGGGACCACAGATACGCAGTATTTT
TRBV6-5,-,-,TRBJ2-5,CASEYQETQYF,TGTGCCAGCGAGTACCAAGAGACCCAGTACTTC
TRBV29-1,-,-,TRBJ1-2,CSVEQTYGYTF,TGCAGCGTTGAACAGACCTATGGCTACACCTTC
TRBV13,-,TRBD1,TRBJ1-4,CASSRQGFNEKLFF,TGTGCCAGCAGCCGACAGGGCTTCAATGAAAAACTGTTTTTT
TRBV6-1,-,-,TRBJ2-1,CASSSRWDNEQFF,TGTGCCAGCAGTTCAAGATGGGACAATGAGCAGTTCTTC
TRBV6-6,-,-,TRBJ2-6,CASSAYSRSGANVLTF,TGTGCCAGCAGTGCCTACAGCCGCTCTGGGGCCAACGTCCTGACTTTC
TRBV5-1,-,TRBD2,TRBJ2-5,CASSWTSGQETQYF,TGCGCCAGCAGCTGGACTAGCGGACAAGAGACCCAGTACTTC
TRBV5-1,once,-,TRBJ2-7,CASSRDGTYEQYF,TGCGCCAGCAGCAGGGACGGAACCTACGAGCAGTACTTC
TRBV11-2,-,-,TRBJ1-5,CASSLVGGPQPQHF,TGTGCCAGCAGCTTAGTGGGCGGGCCCCAGCCCCAGCATTTT
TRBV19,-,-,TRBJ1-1,CASKVTQNTEAFF,TGTGCCAGTAAGGTGACGCAGAACACTGAAGCTTTCTTT
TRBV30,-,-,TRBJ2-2,CAWSPPGTANTGELFF,TGTGCCTGGAGTCCCCCCGGGACGGCGAACACCGGGGAGCTGTTTTTT
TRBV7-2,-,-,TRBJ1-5,CASSLAPGHSNQPQHF,TGTGCCAGCAGCTTAGCCCCGGGGCATAGCAATCAGCCCCAGCATTTT
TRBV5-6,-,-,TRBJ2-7,CASSLSGEQYF,TGTGCCAGCAGCTTGTCCGGGGAGCAGTACTTC
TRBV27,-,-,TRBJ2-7,CASSSLQGMPYEQYF,TGTGCCAGCAGTTCATTACAGGGAATGCCCTACGAGCAGTACTTC
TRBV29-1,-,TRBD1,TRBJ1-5,CSVDRGQQPQHF,TGCAGCGTGGACAGGGGGCAACAGCCCCAGCATTTT
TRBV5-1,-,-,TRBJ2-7,CASSLEQGRYEQYF,TGCGCCAGCAGCTTGGAACAGGGTCGCTACGAGCAGTACTTC
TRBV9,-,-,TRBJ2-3,CASRTTGTDTQYF,TGTGCCAGCAGGACCACAGGCACAGATACGCAGTATTTT
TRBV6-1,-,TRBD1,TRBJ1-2,CASSDGQANYGYTF,TGTGCCAGCAGTGACGGACAGGCTAACTATGGCTACACCTTC
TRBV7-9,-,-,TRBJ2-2,CASTFTANTGELFF,TGTGCCAGCACATTTACCGCGAACACCGGGGAGCTGTTTTTT
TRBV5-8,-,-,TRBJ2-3,CASSNRGKDTQYF,TGTGCCAGCAGTAACCGGGGGAAAGATACGCAGTATTTT
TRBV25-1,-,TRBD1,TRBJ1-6,CASKRGDRYNSPLHF,TGTGCCAGCAAGCGAGGGGACAGATATAATTCACCCCTCCACTTT
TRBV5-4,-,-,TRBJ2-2,CASSLVGTRNTGELFF,TGTGCCAGCAGCTTGGTAGGGACAAGGAACACCGGGGAGCTGTTTTTT
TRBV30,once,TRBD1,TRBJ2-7,CAWSQGVGIYEQYF,TGTGCCTGGAGTCAGGGGGTCGGGATCTACGAGCAGTACTTC
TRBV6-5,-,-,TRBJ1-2,CASSYSIRLTAHGYTF,TGTGCCAGCAGTTACTCGATCAGGTTGACGGCCCATGGCTACACCTTC
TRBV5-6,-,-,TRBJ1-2,CASSLDQNYGYTF,TGTGCCAGCAGCTTGGATCAAAATTATGGCTACACCTTC
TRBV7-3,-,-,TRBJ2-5,CASSSGGRRETQYF,TGTGCCAGCAGCTCGGGGGGCAGAAGAGAGACCCAGTACTTC
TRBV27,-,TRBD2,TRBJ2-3,CASSLTSGGLTDTQYF,TGTGCCAGCAGTTTAACTAGCGGGGGGCTCACAGATACGCAGTATTTT
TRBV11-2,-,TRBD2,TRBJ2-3,CASSLQRGQDTQYF,TGTGCCAGCAGCTTGCAGCGGGGGCAGGATACGCAGTATTTT
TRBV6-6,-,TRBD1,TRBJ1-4,CASSLLTGGKLFF,TGTGCCAGCAGCCTCTTGACAGGGGGAAAACTGTTTTTT
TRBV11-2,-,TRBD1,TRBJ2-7,CASSLGQGAYEQYF,TGTGCCAGCAGCTTGGGACAGGGGGCTTACGAGCAGTACTTC
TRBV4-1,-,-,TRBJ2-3,CASSQEGGTQYF,TGCGCCAGCAGCCAAGAAGGAGGTACGCAGTATTTT
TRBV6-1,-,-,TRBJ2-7,CASSKQGRGGEQYF,TGTGCCAGCAGTAAACAGGGAAGGGGAGGCGAGCAGTACTTC
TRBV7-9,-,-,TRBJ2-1,CASSLNRFGHNEQFF,TGTGCCAGCAGCTTAAACAGGTTTGGTCACAATGAGCAGTTCTTC
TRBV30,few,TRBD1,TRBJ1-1,CAWSTPRTGRIRTEAFF,TGTGCCTGGAGTACCCCACGGACAGGGAGGATTAGGACTGAAGCTTTCTTT
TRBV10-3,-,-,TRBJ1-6,CAISEGGPYNSPLHF,TGTGCCATCAGTGAGGGAGGGCCCTATAATTCACCCCTCCACTTT
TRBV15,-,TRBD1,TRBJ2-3,CATSGRHRGLGTDTQYF,TGTGCCACCAGCGGGCGCCACAGGGGGCTGGGAACAGATACGCAGTATTTT
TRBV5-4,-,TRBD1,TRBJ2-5,CASSFRDRAETQYF,TGTGCCAGCAGCTTCCGGGACAGGGCGGAGACCCAGTACTTC
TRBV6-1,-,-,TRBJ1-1,CASSLGRWTEAFF,TGTGCCAGCAGTCTGGGTCGATGGACTGAAGCTTTCTTT
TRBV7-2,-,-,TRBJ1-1,CASSLSGVNTEAFF,TGTGCCAGCAGCTTATCGGGGGTGAACACTGAAGCTTTCTTT
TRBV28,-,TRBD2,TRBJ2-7,CASHAGGNYEQYF,TGTGCCAGCCATGCGGGGGGGAACTACGAGCAGTACTTC
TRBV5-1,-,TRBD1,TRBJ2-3,CASSLVRGQGMGTSQYF,TGCGCCAGCAGCTTGGTGAGGGGACAGGGAATGGGGACGTCGCAGTATTTT